The T cell receptor (beta chain) described here comes from a study of shared clonotypes between healthy human individuals. Donors had no recently reported acute infections or vaccinations and were HIV-negative. Some clones are missing from TCRdb's copy, which holds only in-frame ones; the method was immunoSEQ multiplex PCR. The top ten hold around 0.13% of the sample, which has millions of clones, roughly 94% seen once. The length of the CDR3 is 15 residues. Germline V gene sequence: CDR1 MNHNS, CDR2 SASEGT. The germline V and J ends were trimmed by 6 bases and 0 bases, with 15 bases remaining between them.

This chain connects TRBV6-1 to TRBJ2-7; D may be TRBD1 (6 bases). Sequences were obtained from naive CD4+ T cells sorted from blood. Subset indicated: CD45RA+ positively selected. The TCR sequence derives from a man younger than 35 in good health. CDR3 in amino acids: CASSPRTVNSYEQYF. The CDR3 DNA is TGTGCCAGCAGCCCGCGGACAGTGAACTCCTACGAGCAGTACTTC.